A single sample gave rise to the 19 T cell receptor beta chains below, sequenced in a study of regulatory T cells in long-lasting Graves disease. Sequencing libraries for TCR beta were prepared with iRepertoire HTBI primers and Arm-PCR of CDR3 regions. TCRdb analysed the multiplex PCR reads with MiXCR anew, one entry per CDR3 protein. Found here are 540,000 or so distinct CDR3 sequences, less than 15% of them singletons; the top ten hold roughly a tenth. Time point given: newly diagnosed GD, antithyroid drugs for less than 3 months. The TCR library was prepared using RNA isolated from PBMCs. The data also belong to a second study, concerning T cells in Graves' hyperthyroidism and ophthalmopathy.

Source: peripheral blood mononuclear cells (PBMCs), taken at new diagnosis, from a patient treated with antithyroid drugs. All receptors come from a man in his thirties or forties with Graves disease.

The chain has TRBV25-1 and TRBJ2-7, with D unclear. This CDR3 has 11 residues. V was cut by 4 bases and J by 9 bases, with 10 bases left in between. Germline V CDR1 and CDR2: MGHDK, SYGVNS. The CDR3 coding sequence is TGTGCCAGCAGTGTTAAAACACTGCAGTACTTC. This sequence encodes CASSVKTLQYF.

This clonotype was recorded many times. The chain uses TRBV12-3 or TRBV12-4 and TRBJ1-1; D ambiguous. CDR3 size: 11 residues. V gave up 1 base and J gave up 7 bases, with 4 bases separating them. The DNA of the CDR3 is TGTGCCAGCAGTTTAGGGAATGAAGCTTTCTTT. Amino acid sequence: CASSLGNEAFF.

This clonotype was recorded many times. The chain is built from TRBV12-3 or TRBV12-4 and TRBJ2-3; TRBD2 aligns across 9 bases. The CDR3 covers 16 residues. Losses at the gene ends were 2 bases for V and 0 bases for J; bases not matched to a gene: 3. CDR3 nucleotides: TGTGCCAGCAGTTTACTTACTAGCGGGAGCACAGATACGCAGTATTTT. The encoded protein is CASSLLTSGSTDTQYF.

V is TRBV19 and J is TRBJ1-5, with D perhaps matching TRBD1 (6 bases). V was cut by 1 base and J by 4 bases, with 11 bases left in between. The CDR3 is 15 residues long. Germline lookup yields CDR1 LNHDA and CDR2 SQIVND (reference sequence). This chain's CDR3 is CASSIGGLGNQPQHF. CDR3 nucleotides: TGTGCCAGTAGTATAGGGGGGCTCGGGAATCAGCCCCAGCATTTT.

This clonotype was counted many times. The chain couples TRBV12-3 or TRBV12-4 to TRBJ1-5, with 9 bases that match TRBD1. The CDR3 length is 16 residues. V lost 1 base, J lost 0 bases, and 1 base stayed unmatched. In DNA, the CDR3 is TGTGCCAGCAGTTTAGGGACAGGGGATAGCAATCAGCCCCAGCATTTT. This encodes CASSLGTGDSNQPQHF.

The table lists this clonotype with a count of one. The CDR3 is CASSQGRGTSGRDEQFF. The CDR3 nucleotides are TGCGCCAGCAGCCAAGGGCGAGGGACTAGCGGGAGGGATGAGCAGTTCTTC. This chain joins TRBV4-1 and TRBJ2-1, with TRBD2 identical over 16 bases. V lost 1 base and J lost 8; bases outside the gene matches: 5. CDR1 and CDR2 from the germline V gene are MGHRA and YSYEKL. CDR3 length: 17 amino acids.

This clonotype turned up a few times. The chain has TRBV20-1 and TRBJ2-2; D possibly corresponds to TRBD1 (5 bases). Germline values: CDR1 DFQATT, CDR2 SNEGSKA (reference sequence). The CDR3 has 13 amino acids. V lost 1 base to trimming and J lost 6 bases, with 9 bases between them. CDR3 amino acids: CSARVQGPGELFF. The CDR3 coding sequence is TGCAGTGCTAGAGTCCAGGGTCCCGGGGAGCTGTTTTTT.

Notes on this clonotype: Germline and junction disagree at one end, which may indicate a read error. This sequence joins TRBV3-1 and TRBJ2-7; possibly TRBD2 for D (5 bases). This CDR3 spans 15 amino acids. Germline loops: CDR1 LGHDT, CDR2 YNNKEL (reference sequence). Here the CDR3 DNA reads TGTGCCAGCAGCCGGGTAGCTTCTAGCTCCTACGAGCAGCACTTC. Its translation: CASSRVASSSYEQHF.

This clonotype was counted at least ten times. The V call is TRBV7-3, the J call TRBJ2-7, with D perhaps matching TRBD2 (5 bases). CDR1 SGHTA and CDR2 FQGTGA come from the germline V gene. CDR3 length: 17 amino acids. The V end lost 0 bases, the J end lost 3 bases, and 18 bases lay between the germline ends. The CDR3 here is CASSLTEVAHRYYEQYF. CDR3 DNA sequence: TGTGCCAGCAGCTTAACGGAGGTAGCGCACCGTTACTACGAGCAGTACTTC.

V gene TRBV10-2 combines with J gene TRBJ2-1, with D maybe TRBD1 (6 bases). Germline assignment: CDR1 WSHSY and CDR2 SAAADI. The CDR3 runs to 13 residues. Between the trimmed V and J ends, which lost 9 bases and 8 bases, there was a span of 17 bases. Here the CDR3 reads CASSGHFKDEQFF. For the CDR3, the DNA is TGCGCCAGTTCGGGACACTTTAAGGATGAGCAGTTCTTC.

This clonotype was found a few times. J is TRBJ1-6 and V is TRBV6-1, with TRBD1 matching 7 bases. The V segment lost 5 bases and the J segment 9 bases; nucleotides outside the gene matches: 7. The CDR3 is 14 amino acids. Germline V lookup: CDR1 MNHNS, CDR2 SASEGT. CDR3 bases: TGTGCCAGCAGTCGGACAGGAATTCGTTCACCCCTCCACTTT. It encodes CASSRTGIRSPLHF.

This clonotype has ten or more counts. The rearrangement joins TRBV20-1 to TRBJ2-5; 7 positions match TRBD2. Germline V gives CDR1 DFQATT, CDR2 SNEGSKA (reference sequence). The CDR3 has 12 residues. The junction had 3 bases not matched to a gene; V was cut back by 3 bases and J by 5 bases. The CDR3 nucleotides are TGCAGTGCTAGCCAGGGAGGGGAGACCCAGTACTTC. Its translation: CSASQGGETQYF.

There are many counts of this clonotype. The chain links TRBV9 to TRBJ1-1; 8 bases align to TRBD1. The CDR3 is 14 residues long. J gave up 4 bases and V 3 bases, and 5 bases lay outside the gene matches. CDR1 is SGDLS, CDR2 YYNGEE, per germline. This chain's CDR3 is CASSGGQAVTEAFF. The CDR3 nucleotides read TGTGCCAGCAGCGGGGGACAGGCGGTCACTGAAGCTTTCTTT.

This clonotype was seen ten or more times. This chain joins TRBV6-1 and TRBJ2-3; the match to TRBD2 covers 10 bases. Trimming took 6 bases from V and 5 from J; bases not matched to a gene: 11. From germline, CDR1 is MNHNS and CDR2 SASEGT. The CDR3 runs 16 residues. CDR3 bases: TGTGCCAGCAGCCCTCTCGAGCGGGAGGGCCAAGATACGCAGTATTTT. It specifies CASSPLEREGQDTQYF.

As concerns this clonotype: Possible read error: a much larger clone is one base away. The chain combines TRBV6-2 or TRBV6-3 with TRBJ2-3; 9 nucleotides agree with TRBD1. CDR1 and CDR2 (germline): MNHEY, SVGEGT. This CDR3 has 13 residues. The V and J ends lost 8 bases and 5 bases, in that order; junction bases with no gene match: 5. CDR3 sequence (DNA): TGTGCCAGCCGGGACAGGGCTGGAGATACGCAGTATTTT. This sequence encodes CASRDRAGDTQYF.

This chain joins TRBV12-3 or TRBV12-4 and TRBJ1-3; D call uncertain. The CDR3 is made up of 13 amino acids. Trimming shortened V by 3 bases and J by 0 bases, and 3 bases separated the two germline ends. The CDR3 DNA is TGTGCCAGCAGTTTTTTCTCTGGAAACACCATATATTTT. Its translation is CASSFFSGNTIYF.

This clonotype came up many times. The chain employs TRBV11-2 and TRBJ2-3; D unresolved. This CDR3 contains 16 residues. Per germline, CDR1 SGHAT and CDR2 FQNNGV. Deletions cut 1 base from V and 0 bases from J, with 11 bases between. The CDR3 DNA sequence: TGTGCCAGCAGCTTAGTTGGTGGTACTAGCACAGATACGCAGTATTTT. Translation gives CASSLVGGTSTDTQYF.

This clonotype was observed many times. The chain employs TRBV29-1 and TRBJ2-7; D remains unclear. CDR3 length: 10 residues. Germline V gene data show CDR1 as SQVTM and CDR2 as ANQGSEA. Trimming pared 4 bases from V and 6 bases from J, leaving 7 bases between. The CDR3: CSVVVGEQYF. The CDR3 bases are TGCAGCGTTGTGGTCGGCGAGCAGTACTTC.

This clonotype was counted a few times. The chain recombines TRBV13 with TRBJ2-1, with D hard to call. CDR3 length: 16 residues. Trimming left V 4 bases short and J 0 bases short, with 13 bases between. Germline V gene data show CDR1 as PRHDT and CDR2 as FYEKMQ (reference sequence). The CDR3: CASSSRGWVSYNEQFF. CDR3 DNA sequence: TGTGCCAGCAGCTCCCGTGGCTGGGTCTCCTACAATGAGCAGTTCTTC.